This TCR beta chain was captured by sequencing in a study of cytomegalovirus exposure and HLA in healthy donors. With respect to this clone: Its antigen is undetermined.

Primers: 60 Vbeta forward and 13 Jbeta reverse. TCRdb keeps only in-frame clones here, not all; method: immunoSEQ multiplex PCR. The data show fewer than 250,000 clones, with 60% to 80% seen just once and around 1.8% held by the top ten. Study-wide points: Sequencing depth roughly uniform across donors was assumed in presence/absence analyses. The authors enumerated over 150 TCR beta chains as linked to cytomegalovirus. Among the sequence variants, a highly shared cluster was likely an artifact of sequencing. A classifier reportedly called cytomegalovirus status with high sensitivity and specificity.

The CDR3 has 14 residues. The ends were cut back, 0 bases at V and 0 bases at J, with 6 bases in the middle. Germline CDR1 and CDR2: SGHRS and YFSETQ. The specimen sequenced was PBMCs. The J gene is TRBJ1-1, the V gene TRBV5-1; no definite D call. This sequence was found in a man younger than 30 in good health and CMV-seronegative. CDR3 region: CASSLDTLNTEAFF. CDR3 DNA: TGCGCCAGCAGCTTGGACACACTGAACACTGAAGCTTTCTTT.